This TCR beta chain derives from a study of immune characterization of retroperitoneal liposarcoma. Germline loops: CDR1 SGHTA, CDR2 FQGNSA. The CDR3 extends over 14 amino acids. From the PCR reads, TCRdb called clonotypes with MiXCR, one entry per CDR3 protein. Of approximately 11,000 distinct CDR3 sequences listed, approximately 25% are singletons. The clonotype comes from a female donor with retroperitoneal liposarcoma. The V call is TRBV7-2, the J call TRBJ2-1; D unclear. The J call is doubtful: the DNA matches TRBJ2-7 better. Sequencing was performed on tumor tissue. CDR3 in amino acids: CASSLAHRNNEQYF. Here the CDR3 DNA reads TGTGCCAGCAGCTTAGCCCATAGGAACAATGAGCAGTACTTC.